This T cell receptor (beta chain) was documented in a study of T cell responses to AZD1222 COVID-19 vaccine (dated by TCRdb to about 2021). Turning to the overall study: TCR sequencing was performed for about 240 trial participants, of whom approximately 200 were given two doses of AZD1222 and some 26 were given two doses of MenACWY control vaccine. Trial participants were enrolled by age into 18-55, 56-69 and 70-plus year subgroups, with about 150, 28 and 57 TCR-sequenced participants respectively. Findings and caveats that apply to the study as a whole: Most participants were white British and females outnumbered males, and the authors suggested that clonal diversity may have been underestimated. CD4 TCRs associated with the vaccine covered the entire spike protein, and the dominant responses were in regions 160-218 and 743-854. In the small 56-69-year group, the increase in depth fell short of significance, most likely because of low power. Reportedly, almost half of the unique spike-specific TCRs recognized epitopes lying outside the regions that are mutated in the B.1.351 and B.1.1.7 variants. Conclusions about previously exposed vaccinees are limited, since just five or six AZD1222 recipients were seropositive for SARS-CoV-2 at baseline. No day 14 peak-response samples were available, so repertoires were characterized only after the peak T cell response. A significant rise in spike-specific TCR breadth and depth was observed after two AZD1222 doses relative to day 0 and relative to MenACWY recipients.

The CDR3 regions of human TCRbeta chains were analyzed by immunosequencing. Regarding the original processing steps: TCRs in the repertoires were matched against a reference library of SARS-CoV-2-specific TCRs that had been generated with the MIRA antigen-specificity platform. Breadth meant the fraction of unique TCRs that were SARS-CoV-2-associated, whereas depth meant the fraction of total T cells that were SARS-CoV-2-associated. Using the MIRA data, each spike-specific TCR was mapped to the spike region that the TCR reacts to and placed in a CD4 or CD8 class. Log10-transformed breadth and depth values were compared by one-way ANOVA with Sidak's multiple comparisons tests. The source is immuneACCESS, and TCRdb retained only in-frame sequences with V and J called. Part of the clones is not carried over; for the studies checked, unresolved V genes explain less than half of this, and the remainder is unexplained. D and trimming come from the DNA, and the V and J calls and clone size come from that table. Recorded for this sample are 120,000 to 150,000 clones; roughly 87% of them occurred a single time. Approximately 5.6% of the sample rests with the top ten.

The label giving this sample's time point can be read as: about 28 days (+/-7) after the second vaccine dose. The sample's treatment or condition label is to be understood as: meningococcal conjugate vaccine given as trial control. Vaccinee samples came from UK trials COV001 and COV002, including a single-blind randomized controlled phase 2/3 trial of AZD1222 (ChAdOx1 nCoV-19) in healthy adults. Trial participant PBMC samples were collected at day 0 and day 28 after the second dose for TCRbeta chain sequencing. With respect to this clone: There is no known antigen for this receptor. Per-base qualities were not stored, and no clone one base away is much larger.

From the germline V gene, CDR1 is SQVTM and CDR2 is ANQGSEA. The junction carries 14 bases between V and J, which are trimmed by 5 bases and 4 bases respectively. The CDR3, from cysteine to phenylalanine, totals 14 residues. Of all the DNA, just the CDR3 is kept, 42 bases in frame from base 1. This receptor chain uses TRBV29-1 and TRBJ2-2; the D gene remains uncertain. The source is an adult who received the MenACWY meningococcal vaccine as a control. Sequencing used peripheral blood, obtained 28 days after the second dose of the MenACWY control vaccine. The bases read TGCAGCGTTCGGTTCGAACGTGCCACCGGGGAGCTGTTTTTT. Its protein reads: CSVRFERATGELFF.